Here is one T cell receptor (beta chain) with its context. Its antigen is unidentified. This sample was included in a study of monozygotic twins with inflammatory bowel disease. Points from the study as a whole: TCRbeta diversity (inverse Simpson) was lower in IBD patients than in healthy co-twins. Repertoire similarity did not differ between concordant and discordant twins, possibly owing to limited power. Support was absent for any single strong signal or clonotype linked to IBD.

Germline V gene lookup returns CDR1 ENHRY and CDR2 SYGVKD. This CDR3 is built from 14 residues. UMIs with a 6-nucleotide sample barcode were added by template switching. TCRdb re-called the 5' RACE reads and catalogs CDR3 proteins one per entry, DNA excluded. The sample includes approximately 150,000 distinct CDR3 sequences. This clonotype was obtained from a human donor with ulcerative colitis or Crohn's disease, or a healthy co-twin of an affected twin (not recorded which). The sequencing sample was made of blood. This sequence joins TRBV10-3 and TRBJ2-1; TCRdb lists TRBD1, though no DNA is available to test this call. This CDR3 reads CAIMGTGGFDEQFF.